This TCR beta chain comes out of a study of OX40 agonist ivuxolimab in advanced cancers. On the study more broadly: Earlier anti-PD-1, anti-PD-L1 or anti-CTLA-4 therapy was permitted; over 35% had received some. A partial response was reached by three patients: one with hepatocellular carcinoma and two with cutaneous melanoma. Overall study results and limits: Blood T cells, both CD4+ and CD8+, expanded clonally by week 6 at 0.1 to 3.0 mg/kg. Low clonal expansion, among the lowest seen, marked partial responders at 0.1-3.0 mg/kg.

Details on this clone: Its antigen remains unidentified.

Clones were read by immunoSEQ multiplex PCR, and TCRdb kept only the in-frame ones, dropping some. The table records roughly 53,000 clones, around four fifths of them present only once. The CDR3 has 12 residues. V was pared by 8 bases and J by 2 bases, with 7 bases between. Germline CDR1 MNHEY, CDR2 SMNVEV (reference sequence). V and J are TRBV27 and TRBJ1-5; D gene ambiguous. The sequenced sample was CD4+ or CD8+ T cells sorted from blood, obtained in a trial of the OX40 agonist ivuxolimab. The sequence was collected from an adult with an advanced solid tumor such as melanoma, head and neck, liver or kidney cancer. CDR3 amino acids: CASRSGNQPQHF. In nucleotides, the CDR3 is TGTGCCAGCCGATCGGGCAATCAGCCCCAGCATTTT.